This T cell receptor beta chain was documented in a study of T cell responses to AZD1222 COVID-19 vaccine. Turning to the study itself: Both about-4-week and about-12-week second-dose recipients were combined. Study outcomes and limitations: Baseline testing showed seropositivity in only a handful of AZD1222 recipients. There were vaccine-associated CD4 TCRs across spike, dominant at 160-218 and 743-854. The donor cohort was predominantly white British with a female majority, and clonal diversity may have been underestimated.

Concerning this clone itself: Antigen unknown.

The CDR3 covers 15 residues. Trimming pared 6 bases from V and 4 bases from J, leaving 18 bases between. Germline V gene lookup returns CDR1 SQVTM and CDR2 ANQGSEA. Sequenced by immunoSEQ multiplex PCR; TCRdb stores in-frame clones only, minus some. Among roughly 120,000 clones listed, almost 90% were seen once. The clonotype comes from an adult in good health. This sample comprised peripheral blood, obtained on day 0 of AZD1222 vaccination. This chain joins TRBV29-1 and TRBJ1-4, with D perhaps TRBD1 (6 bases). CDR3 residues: CSVRKDRFLNEKLFF. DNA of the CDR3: TGCAGCGTACGGAAGGACAGATTCCTTAATGAAAAACTGTTTTTT. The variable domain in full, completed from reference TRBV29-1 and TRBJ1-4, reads SAVISQKPSRDICQRGTSLTIQCQVDSQVTMMFWYRQQPGQSLTLIATANQGSEATYESGFVIDKFPISRPNLTFSTLTVSNMSPEDSSIYLCSVRKDRFLNEKLFFGSGTQLSVL.